This T cell receptor (beta chain) was profiled in a study of blood T cells in healthy people across ages. Study-wide context: Template switching recovered approximately one barcoded beta molecule for every two T cells. Study results and limitations: Higher diversity, along with more naive CD4+ cells, distinguished long-lived donors from aged donors. Any conclusive comparison of naive versus antigen-experienced cells was prevented by using unsorted PBMCs.

A sample-barcoded 5' primer and a J-beta primer mix were used in a second PCR of roughly 6 to 11 cycles. A tag from a template-switch adaptor with 12 random nucleotides marked each cDNA molecule. TCRdb independently ran MiXCR on the 5' RACE reads; one entry per CDR3 protein. The sample contains 1.5 million to 1.9 million distinct CDR3 sequences, roughly two fifths of which appear only once. This clonotype was counted only a few times. Antigen specificity is unknown. Germline V gene data show CDR1 as LGHNA and CDR2 as YSLEER. The CDR3 runs 15 residues. Trimming took 1 base from V and 4 from J; bases not matched to a gene: 4.

The receptor comes from a woman aged 18 to 35 in good health. Sequencing input: blood. This chain connects TRBV4-3 to TRBJ2-7, with 10 bases that match TRBD2. The CDR3: CASSQGLAGLYEQYF. The CDR3 DNA sequence: TGCGCCAGCAGCCAAGGACTAGCGGGTCTGTACGAGCAGTACTTC.